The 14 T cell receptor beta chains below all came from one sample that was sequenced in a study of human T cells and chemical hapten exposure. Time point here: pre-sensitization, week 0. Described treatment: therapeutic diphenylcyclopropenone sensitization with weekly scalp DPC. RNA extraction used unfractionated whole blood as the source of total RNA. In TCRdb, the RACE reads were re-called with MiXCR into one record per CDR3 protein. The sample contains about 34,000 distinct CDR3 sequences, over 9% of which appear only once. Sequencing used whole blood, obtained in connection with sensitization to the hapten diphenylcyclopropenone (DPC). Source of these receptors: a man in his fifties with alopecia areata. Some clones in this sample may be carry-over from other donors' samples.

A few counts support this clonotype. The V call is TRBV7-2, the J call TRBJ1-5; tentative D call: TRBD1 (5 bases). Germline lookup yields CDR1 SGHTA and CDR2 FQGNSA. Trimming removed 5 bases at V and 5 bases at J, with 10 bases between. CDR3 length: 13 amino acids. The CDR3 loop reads CASSGTADQPQHF. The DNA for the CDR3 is TGTGCCAGCAGCGGGACGGCGGATCAGCCCCAGCATTTT.

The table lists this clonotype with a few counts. This chain's CDR3 is CATSDDGAKNIQYF. In DNA, the CDR3 is TGTGCCACCAGTGATGATGGTGCCAAAAACATTCAGTACTTC. The V gene is TRBV24-1, the J gene TRBJ2-4; D not resolved. The ends were cut back, 3 bases at V and 1 base at J, with 6 bases in the middle. CDR3 length: 14 residues. Looked up from germline, CDR1 is KGHDR and CDR2 is SFDVKD.

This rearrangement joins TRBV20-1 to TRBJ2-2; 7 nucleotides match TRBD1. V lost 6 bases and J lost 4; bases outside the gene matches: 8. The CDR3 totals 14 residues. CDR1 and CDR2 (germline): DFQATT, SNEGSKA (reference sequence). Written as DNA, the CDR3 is TGCAGTGCCAGCACGACAGGGCCCACCGGGGAGCTGTTTTTT. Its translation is CSASTTGPTGELFF.

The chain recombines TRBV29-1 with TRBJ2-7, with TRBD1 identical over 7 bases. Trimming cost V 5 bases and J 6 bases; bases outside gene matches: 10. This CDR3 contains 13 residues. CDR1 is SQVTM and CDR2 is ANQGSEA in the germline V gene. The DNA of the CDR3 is TGCAGCGTTACGCTACAGGGGAGAAGCGAGCAGTACTTC. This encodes CSVTLQGRSEQYF.

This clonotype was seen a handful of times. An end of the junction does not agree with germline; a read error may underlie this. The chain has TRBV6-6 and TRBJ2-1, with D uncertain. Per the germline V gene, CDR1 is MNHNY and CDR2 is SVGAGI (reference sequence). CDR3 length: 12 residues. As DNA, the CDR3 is TGTGCCAACAGTTACGGTCCGGGCCTCCAGTTCTTC. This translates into CANSYGPGLQFF.

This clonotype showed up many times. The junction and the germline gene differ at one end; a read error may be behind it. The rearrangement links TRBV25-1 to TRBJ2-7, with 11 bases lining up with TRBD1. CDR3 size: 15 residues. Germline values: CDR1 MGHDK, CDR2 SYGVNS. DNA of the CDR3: TGTGCCAGCAGTACCGGGGACAGGGGGTCCTCCGAGCAGTACTTC. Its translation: CASSTGDRGSSEQYF.

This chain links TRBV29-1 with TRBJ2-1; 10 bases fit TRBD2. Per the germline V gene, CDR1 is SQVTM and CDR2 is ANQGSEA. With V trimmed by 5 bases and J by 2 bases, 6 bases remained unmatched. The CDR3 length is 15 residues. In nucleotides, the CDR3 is TGCAGCGTTAAGAGGACTAGCGGCGCCTACAATGAGCAGTTCTTC. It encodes CSVKRTSGAYNEQFF.

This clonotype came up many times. The CDR3 DNA follows: TGCAGTGCTAGAGATTCGTGGGGGAGTGTCTACGAGCAGTACTTC. Its protein product is CSARDSWGSVYEQYF. V and J are TRBV20-1 and TRBJ2-7; D tentatively fits TRBD1 or TRBD2 (5 bases each). The V end lost 0 bases, the J end lost 3 bases, and 15 bases lay between the germline ends. Germline V gene sequence: CDR1 DFQATT, CDR2 SNEGSKA (reference sequence). The CDR3 totals 15 residues.

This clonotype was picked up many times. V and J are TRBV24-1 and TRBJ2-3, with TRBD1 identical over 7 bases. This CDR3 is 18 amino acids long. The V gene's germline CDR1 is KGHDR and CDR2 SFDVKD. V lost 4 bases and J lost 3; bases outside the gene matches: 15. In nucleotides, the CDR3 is TGTGCCACCAGTGACCCCAGGGGGACGGGGCCGAGAACAGATACGCAGTATTTT. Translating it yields CATSDPRGTGPRTDTQYF.

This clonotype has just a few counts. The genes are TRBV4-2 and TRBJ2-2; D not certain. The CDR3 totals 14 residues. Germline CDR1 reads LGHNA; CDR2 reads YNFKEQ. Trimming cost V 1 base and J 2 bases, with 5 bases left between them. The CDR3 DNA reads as TGTGCCAGCAGCCAAGGACTCAACACCGGGGAGCTGTTTTTT. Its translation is CASSQGLNTGELFF.

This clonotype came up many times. DNA of the CDR3: TGCAGCGCAAAATCCGGGACTAGCGGGAGTATAGATGAGCAGTTCTTC. It codes for CSAKSGTSGSIDEQFF. V and J are TRBV20-1 and TRBJ2-1; 14 bases align to TRBD2. CDR1 is DFQATT and CDR2 is SNEGSKA in the germline V gene (reference sequence). This CDR3 contains 16 residues.

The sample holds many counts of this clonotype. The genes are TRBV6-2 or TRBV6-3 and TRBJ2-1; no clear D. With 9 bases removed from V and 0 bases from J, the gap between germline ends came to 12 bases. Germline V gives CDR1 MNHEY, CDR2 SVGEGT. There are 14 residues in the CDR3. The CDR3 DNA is TGTGCCAGTTCAACGATAGCCTCCTACAATGAGCAGTTCTTC. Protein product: CASSTIASYNEQFF.

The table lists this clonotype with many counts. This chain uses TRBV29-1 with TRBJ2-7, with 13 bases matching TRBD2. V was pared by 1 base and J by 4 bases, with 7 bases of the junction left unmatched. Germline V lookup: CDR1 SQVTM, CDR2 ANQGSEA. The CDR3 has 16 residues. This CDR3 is CSVEVGGLAGDYEQYF. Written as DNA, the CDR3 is TGCAGCGTTGAAGTGGGAGGACTAGCGGGGGATTACGAGCAGTACTTC.

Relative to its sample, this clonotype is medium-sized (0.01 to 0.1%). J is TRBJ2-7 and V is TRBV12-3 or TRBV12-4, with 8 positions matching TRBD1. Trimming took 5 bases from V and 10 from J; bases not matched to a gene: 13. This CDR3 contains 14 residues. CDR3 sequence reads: CASSPDRGTLLQYF. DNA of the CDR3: TGTGCCAGCAGTCCTGACAGGGGAACCCTTCTCCAGTACTTC.